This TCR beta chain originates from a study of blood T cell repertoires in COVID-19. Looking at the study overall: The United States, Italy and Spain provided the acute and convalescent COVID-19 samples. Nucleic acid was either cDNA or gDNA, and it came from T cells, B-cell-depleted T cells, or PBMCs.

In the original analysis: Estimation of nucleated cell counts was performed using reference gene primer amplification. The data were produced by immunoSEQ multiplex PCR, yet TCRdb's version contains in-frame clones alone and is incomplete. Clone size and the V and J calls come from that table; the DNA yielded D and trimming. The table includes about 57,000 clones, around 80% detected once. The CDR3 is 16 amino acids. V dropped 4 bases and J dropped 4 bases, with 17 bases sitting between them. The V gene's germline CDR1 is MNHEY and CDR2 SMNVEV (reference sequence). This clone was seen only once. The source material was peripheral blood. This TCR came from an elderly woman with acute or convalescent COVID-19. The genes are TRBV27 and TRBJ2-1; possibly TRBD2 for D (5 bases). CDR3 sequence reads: CASSYLTQRKYNEQFF. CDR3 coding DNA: TGTGCCAGCAGTTACCTAACCCAGCGGAAGTACAATGAGCAGTTCTTC.